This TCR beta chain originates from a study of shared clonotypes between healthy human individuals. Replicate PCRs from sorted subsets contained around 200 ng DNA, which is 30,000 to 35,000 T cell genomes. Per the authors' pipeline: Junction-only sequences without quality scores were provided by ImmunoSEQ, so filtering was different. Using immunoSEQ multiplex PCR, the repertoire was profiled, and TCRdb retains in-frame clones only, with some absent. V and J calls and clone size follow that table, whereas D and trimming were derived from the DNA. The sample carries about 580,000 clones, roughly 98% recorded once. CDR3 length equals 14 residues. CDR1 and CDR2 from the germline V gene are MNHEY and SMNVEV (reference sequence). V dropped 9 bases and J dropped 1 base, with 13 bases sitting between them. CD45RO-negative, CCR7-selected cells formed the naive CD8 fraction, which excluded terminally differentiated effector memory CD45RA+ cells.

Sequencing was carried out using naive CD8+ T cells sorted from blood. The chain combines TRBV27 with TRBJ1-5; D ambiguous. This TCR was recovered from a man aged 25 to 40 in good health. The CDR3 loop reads CARWPEGSNQPQHF. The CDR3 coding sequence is TGTGCCAGATGGCCGGAAGGGAGCAATCAGCCCCAGCATTTT.